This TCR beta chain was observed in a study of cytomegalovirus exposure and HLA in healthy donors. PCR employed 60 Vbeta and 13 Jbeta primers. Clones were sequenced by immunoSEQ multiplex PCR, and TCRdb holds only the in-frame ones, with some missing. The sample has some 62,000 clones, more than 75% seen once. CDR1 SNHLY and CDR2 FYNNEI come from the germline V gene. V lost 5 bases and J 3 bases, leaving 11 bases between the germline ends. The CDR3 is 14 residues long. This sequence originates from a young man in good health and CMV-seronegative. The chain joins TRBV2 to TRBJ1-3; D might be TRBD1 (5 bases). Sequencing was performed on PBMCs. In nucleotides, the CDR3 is TGTGCCAGCAGTATGTTCAGGGTTGGAAACACCATATATTTT. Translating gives CASSMFRVGNTIYF.